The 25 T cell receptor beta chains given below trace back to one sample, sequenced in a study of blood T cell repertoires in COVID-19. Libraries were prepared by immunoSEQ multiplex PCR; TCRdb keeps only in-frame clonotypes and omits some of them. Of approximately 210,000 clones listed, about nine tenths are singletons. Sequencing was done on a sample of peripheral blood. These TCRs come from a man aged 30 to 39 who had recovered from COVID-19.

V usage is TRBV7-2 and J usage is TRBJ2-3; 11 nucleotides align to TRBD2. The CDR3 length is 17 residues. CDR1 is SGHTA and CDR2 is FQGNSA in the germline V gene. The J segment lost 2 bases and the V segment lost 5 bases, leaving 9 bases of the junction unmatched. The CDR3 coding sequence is TGTGCCAGCAGCCCCTACCTGACTAGCGGGGCCACAGATACGCAGTATTTT. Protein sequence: CASSPYLTSGATDTQYF.

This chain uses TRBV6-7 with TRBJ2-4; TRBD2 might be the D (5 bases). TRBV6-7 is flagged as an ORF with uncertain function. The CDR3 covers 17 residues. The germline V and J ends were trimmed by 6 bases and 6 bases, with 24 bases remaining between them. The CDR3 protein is CASSPACGGQHRNIQYF. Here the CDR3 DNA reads TGTGCCAGCAGCCCCGCCTGTGGAGGCCAACATCGAAACATTCAGTACTTC.

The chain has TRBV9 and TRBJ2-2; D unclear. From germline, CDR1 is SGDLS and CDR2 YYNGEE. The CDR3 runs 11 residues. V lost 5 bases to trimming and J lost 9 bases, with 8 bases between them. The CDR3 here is CASRERRELFF. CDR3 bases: TGTGCCAGCAGGGAGAGGCGGGAGCTGTTTTTT.

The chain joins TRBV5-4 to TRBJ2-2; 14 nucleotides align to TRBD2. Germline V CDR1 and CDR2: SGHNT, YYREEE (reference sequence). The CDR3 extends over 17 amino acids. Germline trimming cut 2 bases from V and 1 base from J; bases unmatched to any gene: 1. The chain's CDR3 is CASSFGTSGGNTGELFF. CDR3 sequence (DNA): TGTGCCAGCAGCTTTGGGACTAGCGGGGGGAACACCGGGGAGCTGTTTTTT.

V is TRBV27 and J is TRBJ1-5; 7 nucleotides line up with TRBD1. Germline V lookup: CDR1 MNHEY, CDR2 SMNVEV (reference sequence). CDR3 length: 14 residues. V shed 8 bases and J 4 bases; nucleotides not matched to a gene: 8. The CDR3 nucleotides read TGTGCCAGCCAGATACAGGGGCCTAATCAGCCCCAGCATTTT. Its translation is CASQIQGPNQPQHF.

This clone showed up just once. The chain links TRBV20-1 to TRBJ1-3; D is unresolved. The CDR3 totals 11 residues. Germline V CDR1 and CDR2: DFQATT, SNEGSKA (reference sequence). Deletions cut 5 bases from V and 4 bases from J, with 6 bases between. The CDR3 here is CSARRGNTIYF. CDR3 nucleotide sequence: TGCAGTGCTCGCAGGGGAAACACCATATATTTT.

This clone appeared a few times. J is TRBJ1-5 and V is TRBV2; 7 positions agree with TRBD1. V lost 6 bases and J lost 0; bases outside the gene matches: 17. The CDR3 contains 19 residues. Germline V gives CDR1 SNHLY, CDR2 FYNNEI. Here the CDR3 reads CASSESGTVTAYSNQPQHF. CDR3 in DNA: TGTGCCAGCAGCGAATCTGGGACAGTCACCGCTTATAGCAATCAGCCCCAGCATTTT.

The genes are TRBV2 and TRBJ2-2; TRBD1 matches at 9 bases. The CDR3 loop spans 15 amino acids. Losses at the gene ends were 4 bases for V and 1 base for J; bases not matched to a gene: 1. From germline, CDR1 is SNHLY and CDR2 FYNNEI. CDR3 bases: TGTGCCAGCAGTGCGGGACAGGGGAACACCGGGGAGCTGTTTTTT. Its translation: CASSAGQGNTGELFF. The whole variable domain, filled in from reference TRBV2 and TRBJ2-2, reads EPEVTQTPSHQVTQMGQEVILRCVPISNHLYFYWYRQILGQKVEFLVSFYNNEISEKSEIFDDQFSVERPDGSNFTLKIRSTKLEDSAMYFCASSAGQGNTGELFFGEGSRLTVL.

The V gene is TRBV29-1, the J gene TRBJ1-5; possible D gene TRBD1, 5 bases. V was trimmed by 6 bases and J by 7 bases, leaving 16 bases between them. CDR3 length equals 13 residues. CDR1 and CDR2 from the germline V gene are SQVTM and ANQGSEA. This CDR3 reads CSVGGGDDQPQHF. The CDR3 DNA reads TGCAGCGTCGGGGGAGGAGACGACCAGCCCCAGCATTTT.

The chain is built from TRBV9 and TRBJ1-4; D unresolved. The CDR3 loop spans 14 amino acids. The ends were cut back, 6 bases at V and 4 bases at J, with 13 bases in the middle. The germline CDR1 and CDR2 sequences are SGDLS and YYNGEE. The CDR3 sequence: CASNNGGNNEKLFF. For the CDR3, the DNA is TGTGCCAGCAATAATGGCGGTAATAATGAAAAACTGTTTTTT.

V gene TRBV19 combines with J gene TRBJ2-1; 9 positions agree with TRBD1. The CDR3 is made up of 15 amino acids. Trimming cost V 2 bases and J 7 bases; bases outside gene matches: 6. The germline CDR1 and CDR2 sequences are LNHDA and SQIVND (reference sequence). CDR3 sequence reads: CASSIHRGQGNEQFF. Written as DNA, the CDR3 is TGTGCCAGTAGTATACACAGGGGGCAGGGAAATGAGCAGTTCTTC.

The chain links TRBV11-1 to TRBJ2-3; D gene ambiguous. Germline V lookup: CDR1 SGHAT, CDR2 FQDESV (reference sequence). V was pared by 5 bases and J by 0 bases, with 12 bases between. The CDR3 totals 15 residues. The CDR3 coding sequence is TGTGCCAGCAGCCCGACGGAGCGAAGCACAGATACGCAGTATTTT. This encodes CASSPTERSTDTQYF.

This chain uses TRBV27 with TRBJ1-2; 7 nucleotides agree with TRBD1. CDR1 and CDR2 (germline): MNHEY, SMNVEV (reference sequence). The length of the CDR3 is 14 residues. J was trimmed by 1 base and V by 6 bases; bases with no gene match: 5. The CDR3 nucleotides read TGTGCCAGCAGCAGACAGGGAAATAACTATGGCTACACCTTC. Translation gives CASSRQGNNYGYTF.

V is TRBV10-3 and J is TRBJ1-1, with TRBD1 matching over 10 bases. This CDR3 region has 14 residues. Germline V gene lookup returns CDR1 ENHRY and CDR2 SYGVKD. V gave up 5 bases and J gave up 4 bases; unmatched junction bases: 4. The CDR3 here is CAISWDRGSTEAFF. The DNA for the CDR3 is TGTGCCATCAGTTGGGACAGGGGAAGCACTGAAGCTTTCTTT.

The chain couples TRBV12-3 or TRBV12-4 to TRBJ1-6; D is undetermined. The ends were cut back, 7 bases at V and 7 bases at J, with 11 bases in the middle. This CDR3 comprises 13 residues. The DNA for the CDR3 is TGTGCCAGCACCCCCGGTTGGAATTCACCCCTCCACTTT. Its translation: CASTPGWNSPLHF.

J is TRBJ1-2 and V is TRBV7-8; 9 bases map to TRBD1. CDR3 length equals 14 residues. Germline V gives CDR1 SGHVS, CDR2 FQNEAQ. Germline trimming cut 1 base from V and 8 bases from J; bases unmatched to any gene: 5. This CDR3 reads CASSLERTGEGYTF. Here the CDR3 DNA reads TGTGCCAGCAGCTTAGAACGGACAGGGGAAGGCTACACCTTC.

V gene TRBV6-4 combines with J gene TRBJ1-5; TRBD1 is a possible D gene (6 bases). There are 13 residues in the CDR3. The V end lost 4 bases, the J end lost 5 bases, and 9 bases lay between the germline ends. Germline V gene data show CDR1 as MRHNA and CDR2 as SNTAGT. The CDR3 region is CASSVGTHQPQHF. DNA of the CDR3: TGTGCCAGCAGTGTCGGGACACATCAGCCCCAGCATTTT.

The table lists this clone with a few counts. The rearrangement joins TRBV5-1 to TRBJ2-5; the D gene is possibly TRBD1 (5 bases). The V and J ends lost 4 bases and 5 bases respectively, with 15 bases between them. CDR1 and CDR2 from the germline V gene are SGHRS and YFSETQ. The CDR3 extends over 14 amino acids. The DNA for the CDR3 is TGCGCCAGCAGCCTACAGGCGCTCACTGAGACCCAGTACTTC. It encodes CASSLQALTETQYF. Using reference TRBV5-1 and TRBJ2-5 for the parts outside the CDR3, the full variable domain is KAGVTQTPRYLIKTRGQQVTLSCSPISGHRSVSWYQQTPGQGLQFLFEYFSETQRNKGNFPGRFSGRQFSNSRSEMNVSTLELGDSALYLCASSLQALTETQYFGPGTRLLVL.

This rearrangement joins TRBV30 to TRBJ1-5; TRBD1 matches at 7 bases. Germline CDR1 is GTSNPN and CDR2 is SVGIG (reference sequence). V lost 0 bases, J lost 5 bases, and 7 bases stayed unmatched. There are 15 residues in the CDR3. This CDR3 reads CAWSVGTTGHQPQHF. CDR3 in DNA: TGTGCCTGGAGTGTTGGAACGACAGGGCATCAGCCCCAGCATTTT.

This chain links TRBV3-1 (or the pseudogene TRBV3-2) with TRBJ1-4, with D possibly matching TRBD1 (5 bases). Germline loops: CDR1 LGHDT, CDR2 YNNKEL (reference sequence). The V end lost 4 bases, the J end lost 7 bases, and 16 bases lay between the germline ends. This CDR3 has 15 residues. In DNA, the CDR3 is TGTGCCAGCAGCCTGTATCAGGGCTCTGTTGAAAAACTGTTTTTT. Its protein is CASSLYQGSVEKLFF.

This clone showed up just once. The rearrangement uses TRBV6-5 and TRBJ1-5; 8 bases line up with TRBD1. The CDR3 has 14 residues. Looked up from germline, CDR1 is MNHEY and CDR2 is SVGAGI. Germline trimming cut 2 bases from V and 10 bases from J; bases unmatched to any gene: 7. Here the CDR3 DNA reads TGTGCCAGCAGTTACGGACAGGGAGCGAGTCCCCAGCATTTT. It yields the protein CASSYGQGASPQHF.

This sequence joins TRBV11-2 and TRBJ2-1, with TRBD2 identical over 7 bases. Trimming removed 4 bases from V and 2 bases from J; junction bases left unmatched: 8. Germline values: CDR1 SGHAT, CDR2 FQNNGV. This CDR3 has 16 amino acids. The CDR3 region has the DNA TGTGCCAGCAGCTCAAATCCCGGGACTACCTACAATGAGCAGTTCTTC. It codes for CASSSNPGTTYNEQFF.

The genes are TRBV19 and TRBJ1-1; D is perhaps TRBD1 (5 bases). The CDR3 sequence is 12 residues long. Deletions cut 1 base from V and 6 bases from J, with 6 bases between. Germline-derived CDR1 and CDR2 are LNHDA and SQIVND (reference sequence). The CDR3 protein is CASSIGGPEAFF. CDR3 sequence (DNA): TGTGCCAGTAGTATAGGGGGCCCTGAAGCTTTCTTT.

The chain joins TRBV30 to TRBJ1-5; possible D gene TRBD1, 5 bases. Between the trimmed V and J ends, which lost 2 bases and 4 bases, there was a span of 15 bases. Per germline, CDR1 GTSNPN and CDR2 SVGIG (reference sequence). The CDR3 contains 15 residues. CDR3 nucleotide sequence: TGTGCCTGGAGTCCAAAGGTCAGACAGAATCAGCCCCAGCATTTT. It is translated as CAWSPKVRQNQPQHF. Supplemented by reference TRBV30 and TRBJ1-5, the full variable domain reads SQTIHQWPATLVQPVGSPLSLECTVEGTSNPNLYWYRQAAGRGLQLLFYSVGIGQISSEVPQNLSASRPQDRQFILSSKKLLLSDSGFYLCAWSPKVRQNQPQHFGDGTRLSIL.

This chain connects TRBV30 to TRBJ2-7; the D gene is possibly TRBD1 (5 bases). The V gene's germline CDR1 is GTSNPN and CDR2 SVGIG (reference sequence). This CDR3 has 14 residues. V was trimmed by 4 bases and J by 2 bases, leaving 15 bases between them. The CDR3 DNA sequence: TGTGCCTGGAAACCCCAGGGATCTACCTACGAGCAGTACTTC. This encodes CAWKPQGSTYEQYF.